This T cell receptor beta chain was recorded in a study of molecular identifiers for immune sequencing clone quantification. Each CDR3 protein is one row after TCRdb ran MiXCR on the PCR reads. The table lists some 65,000 distinct CDR3 sequences, roughly 18% of them singletons. The source of this sequence is a human donor in good health. Some libraries in this study had Jurkat cell RNA spiked in. The specimen sequenced was naive CD8+ T cells from blood, with Jurkat cell RNA spiked in. The subset was: FACS-sorted CD8+CD4-CCR7+CD45RA+ naive T cells.

CDR3 sequence reads: CASSQEVWAENYEQYF. CDR3 nucleotides: TGTGCCAGCAGCCAAGAAGTGTGGGCAGAGAACTACGAGCAGTACTTC. The rearrangement joins TRBV3-1 to TRBJ2-7, with D unresolved. CDR1 and CDR2 from the germline V gene are LGHDT and YNNKEL (reference sequence). This CDR3 contains 16 residues. Trimming took 0 bases from V and 3 from J, leaving 15 bases between them.